This TCR beta chain was sequenced during a study of T cell repertoires in cytomegalovirus infection (dated by TCRdb to the late 2010s). Study-level background: The peptide stimulations were aimed at well-studied HLA-B-restricted epitopes as well as recently identified HLA-C-restricted CMV epitopes, whose presentation resists viral immunomodulation. Donor HLA type was relevant to the analysis, as public TCR beta signatures indicated carriage of CMV infection together with the matching HLA type. Overall results and qualifications from the work: In the ex vivo response, HLA-C-restricted CMV-specific TCR beta clonotypes were dominant, and in two of eight donors the single most frequent clonotype came from this HLA-C-restricted group. In both this cohort and an independent cohort of over 350 donors, the cumulative frequency of public TCR beta family members distinguished carriers of CMV infection plus the relevant HLA type.

Via the germline V gene (reference sequence), CDR1 is MNHEY and CDR2 SMNVEV. The germline V end is reduced by 0 bases and the J end by 1 base; junction bases left unmatched: 3. Including cysteine and phenylalanine, the CDR3 has 16 amino acids. Here the CDR3 DNA is all that survives: 48 bases in frame from base 1. Of note for this clonotype: No antigen is known for it. Base qualities are not provided; no much larger clone lies one nucleotide away.

Sequencing took place on an Illumina HiSeq 1500. Using fastp trimming at Q25 and MiXCR clonotype assembly, TCRdb reanalyzed the public sequencing data and kept in-frame beta chains. Rows merge per CDR3 protein into single entries with the most common DNA and genes. Within this sample are around 900,000 distinct CDR3 sequences, with about 33% of them counted one time only. About an eighth of the sample comes from the top ten. Per the publication, the treatment or condition label means: in vitro stimulation with specific CMV peptide epitopes to enrich CMV-specific T cells. This TCR derives from a human donor in good health (CMV status not recorded). Some clones in this sample may be carry-over from other donors' samples. Here the chain combines TRBV27 and TRBJ2-3; a stretch of 8 junction bases matches TRBD2. Material: cultured CD8+ T cells from PBMCs, obtained from culture after CMV antigen stimulation. The bases are TGTGCCAGCAGTTTATCGATGACTAGCGGCACAGATACGCAGTATTTT. This gives the protein CASSLSMTSGTDTQYF.